This T cell receptor beta chain was documented in a study of vaccination effects on CD4 cells after COVID-19. Study-wide results and caveats: Clones from infection and from vaccination both contracted markedly late after vaccination. Healthy vaccinees had only 1 of 255 vaccine-induced clones cross-react with common cold coronaviruses.

Before sequencing took place, the ViraFEST assay used viral peptide pools to expand antigen-specific CD4+ T cells. Following 10 days of culture, CD4+ T cells were isolated. Each participant was given two doses of one vaccine (BNT162b2 or mRNA-1273). The study found no prior SARS-CoV-2 infection in the vaccine recipients, who tested negative for nucleocapsid antibodies. Roughly 1.9 million PBMC per well received about 9.8 IU/ml IL-2 and 9 to 10 ug/ml peptides in culture. Here immunoSEQ multiplex PCR was the method, and the copy in TCRdb shows in-frame clones only, minus some. The table includes 25,000 to 30,000 clones, about 73% detected once. Comments on this clone: Its antigen is unknown.

This material consisted of CD4+ T cells from PBMCs cultured with HCoV-NL63 spike peptides, taken after COVID-19 vaccination. The receptor was derived from a human donor who received a COVID-19 vaccine.

CDR3 in DNA: TGTGCCACCAGCAGAGAGACTAGGCTAGCGGAGCAGTTCTTC. Translating gives CATSRETRLAEQFF. V and J are TRBV15 and TRBJ2-1; a possible D gene is TRBD2 (6 bases). This CDR3 has 14 amino acids. From germline, CDR1 is LNHNV and CDR2 YYDKDF (reference sequence). V was trimmed by 0 bases and J by 10 bases, leaving 13 bases between them.